This T cell receptor (beta chain) was sequenced in a study of OX40 agonist ivuxolimab in advanced cancers. Looking at the study overall: With ivuxolimab, an agonistic anti-OX40 (CD134) antibody, patients were treated. Patient treatment consisted of intravenous ivuxolimab administration every 2 weeks at 0.01 to 10 mg/kg.

The repertoire was sequenced with immunoSEQ multiplex PCR; TCRdb's copy has only in-frame clones and lacks some. The table lists 75,000 to 100,000 clones, around 89% of them singletons. There are 16 residues in the CDR3. Germline V lookup: CDR1 MNHEY, CDR2 SVGAGI. V lost 0 bases to trimming and J lost 7 bases; unmatched junction nucleotides: 6. Whole-study results and caveats: CD8+ T cells showed, on average, more clonal expansion than CD4+ cells. Both blood CD4+ and CD8+ T cells showed clonal growth by week 6 at 0.1 to 3.0 mg/kg.

As regards this clone: Its antigen is still unknown.

This sample comprised CD4+ or CD8+ T cells sorted from blood, obtained in a trial of the OX40 agonist ivuxolimab. V and J are TRBV6-5 and TRBJ1-6; 7 bases match TRBD1. The TCR was taken from an adult with an advanced solid tumor such as melanoma, head and neck, liver or kidney cancer. The CDR3 DNA is TGTGCCAGCAGTTACTCCCAAACGACAGGGAATTCACCCCTCCACTTT. Translation: CASSYSQTTGNSPLHF.